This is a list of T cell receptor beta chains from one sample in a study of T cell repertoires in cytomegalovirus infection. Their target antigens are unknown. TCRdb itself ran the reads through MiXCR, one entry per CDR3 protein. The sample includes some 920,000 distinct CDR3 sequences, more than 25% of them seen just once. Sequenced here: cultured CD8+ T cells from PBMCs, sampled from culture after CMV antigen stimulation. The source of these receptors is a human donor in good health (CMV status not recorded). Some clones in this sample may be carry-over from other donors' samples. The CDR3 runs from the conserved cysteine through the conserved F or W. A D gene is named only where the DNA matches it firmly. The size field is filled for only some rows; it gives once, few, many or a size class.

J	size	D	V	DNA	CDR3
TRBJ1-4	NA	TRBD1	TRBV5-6	TGTGCCAGCAGCCAGACAGGGGGCACCGGTAATGAAAAACTGTTTTTT	CASSQTGGTGNEKLFF
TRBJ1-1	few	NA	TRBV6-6	TGTGCCAGCATGCCCCGGGGCGGGGGAATGAACACTGAAGCTTTCTTT	CASMPRGGGMNTEAFF
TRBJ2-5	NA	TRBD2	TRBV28	TGTGCCAGCAGTTTATGGGGCCTAGCGGAAGAGACCCAGTACTTC	CASSLWGLAEETQYF
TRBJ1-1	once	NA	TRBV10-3	TGTGCCATCAGTTCCCAAGGACAAGGATTGGACACTGAAGCTTTCTTT	CAISSQGQGLDTEAFF
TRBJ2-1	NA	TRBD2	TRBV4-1	TGCGCCAGCAGCCAAGCCCCGGGACTACACTCGTCCGGGGGCAATGAGCAGTTCTTC	CASSQAPGLHSSGGNEQFF
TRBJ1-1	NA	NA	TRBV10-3	TGTGCCATCAGAAGGGAGGGGGACACTGAAGCTTTCTTT	CAIRREGDTEAFF
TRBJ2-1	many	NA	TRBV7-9	TGTGCCAGCAGCCCTACTAGTGTCAATGAGCAGTTCTTC	CASSPTSVNEQFF
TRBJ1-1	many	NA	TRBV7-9	TGTGCCAGCAGCCCCGGGAGCTCTGAAGCTTTCTTT	CASSPGSSEAFF
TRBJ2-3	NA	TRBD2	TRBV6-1	TGTGCCAGCGGGGGACTAGCGGGGGGCCAACGCACAGATACGCAGTATTTT	CASGGLAGGQRTDTQYF
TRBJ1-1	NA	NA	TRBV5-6	TGTGCCAGCAGCTTGTTTAGGGCTGCCTACGACAAAGCTTTCTTT	CASSLFRAAYDKAFF